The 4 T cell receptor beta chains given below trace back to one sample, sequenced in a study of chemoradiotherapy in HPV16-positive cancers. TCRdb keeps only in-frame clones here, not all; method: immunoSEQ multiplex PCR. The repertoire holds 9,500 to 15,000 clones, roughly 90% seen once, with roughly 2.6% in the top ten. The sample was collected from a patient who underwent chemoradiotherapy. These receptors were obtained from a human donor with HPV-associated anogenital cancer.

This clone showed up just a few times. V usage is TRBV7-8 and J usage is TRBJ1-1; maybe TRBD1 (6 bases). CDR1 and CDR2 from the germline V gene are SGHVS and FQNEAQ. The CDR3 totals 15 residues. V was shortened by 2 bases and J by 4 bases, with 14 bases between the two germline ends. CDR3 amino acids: CASSLSKGVSTEAFF. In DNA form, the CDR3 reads TGTGCCAGCAGCTTAAGTAAGGGGGTGAGCACTGAAGCTTTCTTT. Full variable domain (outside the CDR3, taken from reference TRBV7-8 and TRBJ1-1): GAGVSQSPRYKVAKRGQDVALRCDPISGHVSLFWYQQALGQGPEFLTYFQNEAQLDKSGLPSDRFFAERPEGSVSTLKIQRTQQEDSAVYLCASSLSKGVSTEAFFGQGTRLTVV.

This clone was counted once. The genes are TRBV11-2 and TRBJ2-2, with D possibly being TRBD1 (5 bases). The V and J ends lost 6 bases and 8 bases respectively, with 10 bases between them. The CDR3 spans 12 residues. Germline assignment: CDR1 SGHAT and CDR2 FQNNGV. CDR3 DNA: TGTGCCAGCAGGTCCAGGGTGGGGGAGCTGTTTTTT. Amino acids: CASRSRVGELFF.

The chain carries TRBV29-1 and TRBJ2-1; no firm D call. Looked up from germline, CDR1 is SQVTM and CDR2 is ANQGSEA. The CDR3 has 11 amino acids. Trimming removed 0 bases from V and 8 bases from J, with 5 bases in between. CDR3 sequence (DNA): TGCAGCGTTGAAGAAATTCATGAGCAGTTCTTC. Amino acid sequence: CSVEEIHEQFF.

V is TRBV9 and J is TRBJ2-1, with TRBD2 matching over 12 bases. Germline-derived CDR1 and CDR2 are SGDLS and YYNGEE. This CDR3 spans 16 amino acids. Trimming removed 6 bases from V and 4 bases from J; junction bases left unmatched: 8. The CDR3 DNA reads TGTGCCAGCACCCTTGGTGGACTAGCGGGGTACAATGAGCAGTTCTTC. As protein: CASTLGGLAGYNEQFF.